This TCR beta chain was identified in a study of patients and donors after allogeneic stem cell transplantation. TCRdb used MiXCR to reprocess the RT-PCR reads, holding one entry per CDR3 protein. Here the sample spans roughly 960,000 distinct CDR3 sequences, roughly 18% being singletons. From germline, CDR1 is KGHSH and CDR2 LQKENI. V dropped 3 bases and J dropped 2; count of bases not matched to a gene: 7. CDR3 length: 16 residues. The rearrangement links TRBV18 to TRBJ2-1; 7 nucleotides match TRBD2. Sequencing was carried out using blood, either unsorted or a sorted T cell fraction (not recorded which). The source is a human donor who was either an allogeneic HSCT recipient or a stem cell or donor lymphocyte infusion donor (not recorded which). It is not recorded whose cells these are; they may come from a transplant donor. The CDR3 bases are TGTGCCAGCTCACCCTCTTCTAGCGGACCCTACAATGAGCAGTTCTTC. Protein sequence: CASSPSSSGPYNEQFF.